One sample yielded the 18 T cell receptor beta chains listed below, sequenced in a study of shared clonotypes between healthy human individuals. TCRdb keeps only in-frame clones here, not all; method: immunoSEQ multiplex PCR. This sample has 700,000 or so clones, with around 72% found just once. The sequenced sample was memory CD4+ T cells sorted from blood. Indicated subset: CD45RA-negative fraction. The source of these receptors is a woman under 40 in good health.

The CDR3 sequence: CASSQVEGLAGVSYEQYF. The CDR3 DNA sequence: TGCGCCAGCAGCCAAGTGGAGGGACTAGCGGGAGTATCCTACGAGCAGTACTTC. V gene TRBV4-1 combines with J gene TRBJ2-7, with 14 bases matching TRBD2. The CDR3 is 18 residues long. The J segment lost 1 base and the V segment lost 1 base, leaving 6 bases of the junction unmatched. The germline V gene encodes CDR1 MGHRA and CDR2 YSYEKL.

This chain connects TRBV19 to TRBJ2-3, with a possible D match to TRBD2 (6 bases). CDR1 is LNHDA and CDR2 is SQIVND in the germline V gene (reference sequence). Trimming removed 4 bases from V and 9 bases from J, with 20 bases in between. The CDR3 is 15 residues long. The CDR3 here is CASSKSGGATPTQYF. The CDR3 DNA reads as TGTGCCAGTAGTAAGAGTGGCGGGGCCACACCGACGCAGTATTTT. The whole variable domain, remainder taken from reference TRBV19 and TRBJ2-3, is DGGITQSPKYLFRKEGQNVTLSCEQNLNHDAMYWYRQDPGQGLRLIYYSQIVNDFQKGDIAEGYSVSREKKESFPLTVTSAQKNPTAFYLCASSKSGGATPTQYFGPGTRLTVL.

CDR3 DNA: TGTGCCAGCAGCTGGGGACCACAGGACGGAGAGACCCAGTACTTC. This sequence encodes CASSWGPQDGETQYF. The rearrangement joins TRBV7-6 to TRBJ2-5; tentatively, D is TRBD1 or TRBD2 (5 bases each). CDR3 length equals 15 residues. Looked up from germline, CDR1 is SGHVS and CDR2 is FNYEAQ. V gave up 4 bases and J gave up 4 bases, with 16 bases separating them.

The chain combines TRBV27 with TRBJ2-7; no clear D gene. The germline gives CDR1 MNHEY, CDR2 SMNVEV (reference sequence). Trimming left V 6 bases short and J 2 bases short, with 17 bases between. This CDR3 is 15 amino acids long. CDR3 residues: CASSPLSTSTYEQYF. In DNA form, the CDR3 reads TGTGCCAGCAGCCCCCTGTCTACAAGTACCTACGAGCAGTACTTC.

V is TRBV27 and J is TRBJ2-1; 13 nucleotides match TRBD2. There are 18 residues in the CDR3. Unmatched junction bases numbered 13, after V lost 6 bases and J lost 5 bases. Per the germline V gene, CDR1 is MNHEY and CDR2 is SMNVEV (reference sequence). CDR3 in amino acids: CASRPPGLAGYYDNEQFF. The CDR3, as DNA: TGTGCCAGCAGGCCGCCGGGACTAGCGGGATATTACGACAATGAGCAGTTCTTC.

This clone was recorded only once. The chain has TRBV28 and TRBJ2-7; TRBD2 agrees at 13 bases. This CDR3 is built from 18 residues. V lost 5 bases, J lost 7 bases, and 17 bases stayed unmatched. Germline CDR1 reads MDHEN; CDR2 reads SYDVKM. The CDR3: CASSINRAGLAGVREQYF. CDR3 DNA sequence: TGTGCCAGCAGTATTAACAGGGCCGGACTAGCGGGAGTTCGGGAGCAGTACTTC.

V is TRBV11-2 and J is TRBJ1-2; maybe TRBD1 (5 bases). Trimming left V 1 base short and J 1 base short, with 19 bases between. The CDR3 totals 18 residues. Germline V gives CDR1 SGHAT, CDR2 FQNNGV. The DNA of the CDR3 is TGTGCCAGCAGCTTAGTGGGGCAGGGCCGATCCAATAACTATGGCTACACCTTC. As protein: CASSLVGQGRSNNYGYTF.

The V call is TRBV5-1, the J call TRBJ1-5; D uncertain. V was clipped by 0 bases and J by 7 bases, with 8 bases between them. Germline loops: CDR1 SGHRS, CDR2 YFSETQ. The CDR3 is made up of 13 amino acids. The CDR3 coding sequence is TGCGCCAGCAGCTTGGAGGTGGACCAGCCCCAGCATTTT. Amino acid sequence: CASSLEVDQPQHF.

The chain recombines TRBV28 with TRBJ2-1; D not certain. Germline V lookup: CDR1 MDHEN, CDR2 SYDVKM. Trimming removed 5 bases from V and 5 bases from J, with 19 bases in between. This CDR3 is 16 amino acids long. The CDR3 DNA reads TGTGCCAGCAGTGTAAATCCAGAGATTCCAAACAATGAGCAGTTCTTC. Amino acid sequence: CASSVNPEIPNNEQFF.

The J gene is TRBJ2-7, the V gene TRBV18; D unresolved. CDR3 length: 12 residues. Germline assignment: CDR1 KGHSH and CDR2 LQKENI. The V end was cut by 1 base, the J end by 5 bases, with 6 bases between. This chain's CDR3 is CASSPRSDEQYF. DNA of the CDR3: TGTGCCAGCTCACCACGCAGCGACGAGCAGTACTTC.

This clone was seen more than once but under ten times. The chain carries TRBV2 and TRBJ2-5; TRBD1 aligns across 9 bases. The CDR3 has 15 amino acids. Looked up from germline, CDR1 is SNHLY and CDR2 is FYNNEI. V dropped 4 bases and J dropped 2; count of bases not matched to a gene: 5. CDR3 protein: CASSAGQGPQETQYF. The CDR3 DNA reads TGTGCCAGCAGTGCGGGACAGGGTCCTCAAGAGACCCAGTACTTC.

The V call is TRBV28, the J call TRBJ1-2; 7 nucleotides align to TRBD1. Per the germline V gene, CDR1 is MDHEN and CDR2 is SYDVKM. V trimming: 7 bases; J trimming: 7 bases; junction bases outside the gene matches: 12. The CDR3 length is 14 residues. CDR3 in DNA: TGTGCCAGCACGCAACCGACAGGGTTTCGTGGCTACACCTTC. It codes for CASTQPTGFRGYTF.

This clone showed up many times. A much larger clone differs by one base, so this may be a read error. The identical CDR3 is also encoded by other nucleotide sequences in the sample. The rearrangement uses TRBV11-1 and TRBJ2-7, with 7 bases lining up with TRBD2. This CDR3 contains 14 residues. J lost 0 bases, V lost 3 bases, and 2 bases had no gene match. Germline V gives CDR1 SGHAT, CDR2 FQDESV (reference sequence). CDR3 loop: CASSFQRDSYEQYF. The DNA of the CDR3 is TGTGCCAGCAGCTTCCAGCGGGACTCCTACGAGCAGTACTTC.

The V gene is TRBV19, the J gene TRBJ2-7; 10 positions agree with TRBD1. The CDR3 spans 14 residues. Germline values: CDR1 LNHDA, CDR2 SQIVND (reference sequence). V lost 4 bases and J lost 5; bases outside the gene matches: 5. CDR3 sequence (DNA): TGTGCCAGTAGTAGGACAGGGGGTGTCCACGAGCAGTACTTC. It yields the protein CASSRTGGVHEQYF.

The sample holds a few counts of this clone. The chain carries TRBV15 and TRBJ2-7, with 11 bases lining up with TRBD2. The germline V gene has CDR1 LNHNV and CDR2 YYDKDF (reference sequence). J gave up 5 bases and V 3 bases, and 6 bases lay outside the gene matches. The CDR3 is 15 residues long. For the CDR3, the DNA is TGTGCCACCAGCAGGTTAGCGGGAGGGCCCCACGAGCAGTACTTC. This gives the protein CATSRLAGGPHEQYF.

The J gene is TRBJ1-3, the V gene TRBV16; D remains unclear. CDR3 length equals 15 residues. V lost 2 bases to trimming and J lost 0 bases, with 8 bases between them. From germline, CDR1 is KGHSY and CDR2 FQNENV. In nucleotides, the CDR3 is TGTGCCAGCAGCCAACGGACCCGCTCTGGAAACACCATATATTTT. This encodes CASSQRTRSGNTIYF.

This sequence joins TRBV6-1 and TRBJ2-7; D remains ambiguous. V lost 0 bases to trimming and J lost 2 bases, with 17 bases between them. CDR1 MNHNS and CDR2 SASEGT come from the germline V gene. The CDR3 is 17 residues long. CDR3 nucleotides: TGTGCCAGCAGTGAAGCATTCTCAGTCAGCCTACCCTACGAGCAGTACTTC. Its protein is CASSEAFSVSLPYEQYF.

This rearrangement joins TRBV19 to TRBJ1-3; 7 bases are a match to TRBD1. The CDR3 consists of 15 residues. V trimming: 6 bases; J trimming: 4 bases; junction bases outside the gene matches: 9. Germline values: CDR1 LNHDA, CDR2 SQIVND (reference sequence). CDR3 sequence (DNA): TGTGCCAGTAGACCGACCGGGACAGAAGGAAACACCATATATTTT. It specifies CASRPTGTEGNTIYF.